A single sample gave rise to the 6 T cell receptor beta chains below, sequenced in a study of technical replicates of blood from a handful of donors. The data were produced by immunoSEQ multiplex PCR, yet TCRdb's version contains in-frame clones alone and is incomplete. The sample holds some 82,000 clones, roughly 93% seen once. The sample taken for sequencing was T cells isolated from PBMCs. Every receptor here comes from a human donor in good health.

The chain carries TRBV6-5 and TRBJ1-2; the match to TRBD1 covers 7 bases. The trim removed 0 bases at V and 1 base at J, leaving 5 bases unmatched. Looked up from germline, CDR1 is MNHEY and CDR2 is SVGAGI. The CDR3 contains 16 residues. The CDR3 DNA reads TGTGCCAGCAGTTACTCGTGGCAGGGGGGTAACTATGGCTACACCTTC. It encodes CASSYSWQGGNYGYTF.

This sequence joins TRBV30 and TRBJ1-5; 7 bases agree with TRBD1. The V and J ends lost 5 bases and 4 bases, in that order; junction bases with no gene match: 5. CDR1 is GTSNPN, CDR2 SVGIG, per germline (reference sequence). CDR3 length equals 13 residues. The CDR3 DNA reads TGTGCCTGGGGGACAGAGGGTAATCAGCCCCAGCATTTT. The encoded protein is CAWGTEGNQPQHF.

The CDR3: CASSKRTGEGNGYTF. DNA for the CDR3: TGTGCCAGCAGTAAGCGGACAGGGGAGGGTAATGGCTACACCTTC. The rearrangement links TRBV6-5 to TRBJ1-2; TRBD1 matches 9 bases. The length of the CDR3 is 15 residues. Germline V gene data show CDR1 as MNHEY and CDR2 as SVGAGI. J was trimmed by 6 bases and V by 5 bases; bases with no gene match: 10.

This sequence joins TRBV6-5 and TRBJ1-4; 10 bases fit TRBD1. J lost 7 bases, V lost 8 bases, and 4 bases had no gene match. Germline CDR1 is MNHEY and CDR2 is SVGAGI. This CDR3 contains 13 residues. The CDR3 DNA sequence: TGTGCCAGCGGGGACAGGGGACCTGAAAAACTGTTTTTT. Its protein is CASGDRGPEKLFF.

The chain is built from TRBV19 and TRBJ2-5; 7 bases are a match to TRBD2. CDR3 length equals 12 residues. CDR1 and CDR2 (germline): LNHDA, SQIVND (reference sequence). The ends lost 5 bases at V and 4 bases at J; junction bases unmatched: 1. The CDR3 sequence is CASSPSGETQYF. The CDR3 region has the DNA TGTGCCAGTAGTCCTAGCGGAGAGACCCAGTACTTC.

The CDR3 coding sequence is TGTGCCAGCAGCCCTGACAGCTCCTACGAGCAGTACTTC. This gives the protein CASSPDSSYEQYF. V usage is TRBV27 and J usage is TRBJ2-7, with a weak D call TRBD1 (5 bases). The V gene's germline CDR1 is MNHEY and CDR2 SMNVEV (reference sequence). This CDR3 region has 13 residues. V gave up 6 bases and J gave up 0 bases, with 9 bases separating them.